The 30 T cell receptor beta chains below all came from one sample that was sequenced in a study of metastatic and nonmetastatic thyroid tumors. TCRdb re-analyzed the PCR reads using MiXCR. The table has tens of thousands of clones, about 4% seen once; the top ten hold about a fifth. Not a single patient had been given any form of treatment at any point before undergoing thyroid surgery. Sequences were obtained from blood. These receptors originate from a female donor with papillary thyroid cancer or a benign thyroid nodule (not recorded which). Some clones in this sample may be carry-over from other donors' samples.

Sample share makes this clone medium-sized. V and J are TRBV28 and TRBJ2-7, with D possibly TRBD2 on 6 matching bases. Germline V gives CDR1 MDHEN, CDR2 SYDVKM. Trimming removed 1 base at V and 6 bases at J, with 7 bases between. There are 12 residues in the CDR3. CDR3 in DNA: TGTGCCAGCAGTTTATCGCGGGGCGAGCAGTACTTC. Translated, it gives CASSLSRGEQYF.

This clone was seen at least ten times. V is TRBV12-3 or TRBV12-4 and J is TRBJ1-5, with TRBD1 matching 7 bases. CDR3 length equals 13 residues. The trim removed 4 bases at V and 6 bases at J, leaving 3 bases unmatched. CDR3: CASSSPGGQPQHF. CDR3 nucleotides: TGTGCCAGCAGTTCCCCAGGGGGTCAGCCCCAGCATTTT.

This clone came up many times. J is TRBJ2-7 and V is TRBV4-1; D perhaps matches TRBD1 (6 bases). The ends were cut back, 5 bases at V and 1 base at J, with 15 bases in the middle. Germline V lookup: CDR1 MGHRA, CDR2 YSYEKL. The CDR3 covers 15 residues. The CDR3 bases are TGCGCCAGCAGCGACCGGGACACAAAATCCTACGAGCAGTACTTC. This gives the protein CASSDRDTKSYEQYF.

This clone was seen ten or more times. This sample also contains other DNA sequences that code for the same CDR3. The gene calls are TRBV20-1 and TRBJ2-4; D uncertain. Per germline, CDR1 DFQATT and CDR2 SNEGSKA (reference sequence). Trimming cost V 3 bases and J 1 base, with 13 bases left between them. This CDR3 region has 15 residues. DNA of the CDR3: TGCAGTGCTAGTCCCCTTCAAGGGGCCAAAAACATTCAGTACTTC. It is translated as CSASPLQGAKNIQYF.

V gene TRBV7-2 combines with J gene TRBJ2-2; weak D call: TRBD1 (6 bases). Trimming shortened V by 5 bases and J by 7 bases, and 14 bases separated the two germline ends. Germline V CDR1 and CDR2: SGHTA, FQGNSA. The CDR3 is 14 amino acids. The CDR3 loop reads CASSAQGSGGELFF. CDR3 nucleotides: TGTGCCAGCAGCGCACAGGGTTCTGGCGGGGAGCTGTTTTTT. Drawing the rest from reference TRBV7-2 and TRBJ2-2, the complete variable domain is GAGVSQSPSNKVTEKGKDVELRCDPISGHTALYWYRQSLGQGLEFLIYFQGNSAPDKSGLPSDRFSAERTGGSVSTLTIQRTQQEDSAVYLCASSAQGSGGELFFGEGSRLTVL.

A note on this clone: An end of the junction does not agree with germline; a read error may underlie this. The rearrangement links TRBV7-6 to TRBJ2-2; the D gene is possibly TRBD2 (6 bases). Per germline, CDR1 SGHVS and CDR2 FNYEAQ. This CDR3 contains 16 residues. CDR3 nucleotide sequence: TGTGCCAGCACCTTAGCCGGGACTGCCGTGGTCGGGGAGCTGTTTTTT. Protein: CASTLAGTAVVGELFF.

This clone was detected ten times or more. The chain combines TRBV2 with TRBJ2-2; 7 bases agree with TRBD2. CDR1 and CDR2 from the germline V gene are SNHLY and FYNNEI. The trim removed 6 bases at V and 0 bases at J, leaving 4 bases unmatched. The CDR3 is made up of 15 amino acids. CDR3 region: CASSRTSANTGELFF. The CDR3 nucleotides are TGTGCCAGCAGCCGAACTAGCGCGAACACCGGGGAGCTGTTTTTT.

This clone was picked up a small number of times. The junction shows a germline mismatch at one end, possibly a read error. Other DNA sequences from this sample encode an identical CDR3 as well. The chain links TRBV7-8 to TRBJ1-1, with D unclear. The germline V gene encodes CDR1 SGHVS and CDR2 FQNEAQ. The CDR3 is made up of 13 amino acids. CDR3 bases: TGTGCCAGCGCCGAGACGGGTCGGAATGAAGCCTTCTTT. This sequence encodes CASAETGRNEAFF.

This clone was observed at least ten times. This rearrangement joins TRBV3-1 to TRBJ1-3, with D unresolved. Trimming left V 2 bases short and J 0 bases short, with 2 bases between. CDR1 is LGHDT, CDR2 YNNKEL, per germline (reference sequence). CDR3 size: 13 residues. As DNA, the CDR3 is TGTGCCAGCAGCCAAAACTCTGGAAACACCATATATTTT. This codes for CASSQNSGNTIYF.

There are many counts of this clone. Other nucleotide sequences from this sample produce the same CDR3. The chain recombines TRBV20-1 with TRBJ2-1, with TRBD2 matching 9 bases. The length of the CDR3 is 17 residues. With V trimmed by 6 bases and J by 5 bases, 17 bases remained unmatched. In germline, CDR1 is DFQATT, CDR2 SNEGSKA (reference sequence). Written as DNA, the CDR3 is TGCAGTGCCCACAGAGGGGGTGCTAGCGGGATTAACAATGAGCAGTTCTTC. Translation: CSAHRGGASGINNEQFF.

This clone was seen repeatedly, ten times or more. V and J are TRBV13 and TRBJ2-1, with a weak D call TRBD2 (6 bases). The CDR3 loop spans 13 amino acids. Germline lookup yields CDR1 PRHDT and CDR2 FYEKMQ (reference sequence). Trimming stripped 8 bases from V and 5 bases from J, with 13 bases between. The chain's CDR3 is CASRREPDNEQFF. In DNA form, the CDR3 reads TGTGCCAGCCGGCGGGAACCTGACAATGAGCAGTTCTTC.

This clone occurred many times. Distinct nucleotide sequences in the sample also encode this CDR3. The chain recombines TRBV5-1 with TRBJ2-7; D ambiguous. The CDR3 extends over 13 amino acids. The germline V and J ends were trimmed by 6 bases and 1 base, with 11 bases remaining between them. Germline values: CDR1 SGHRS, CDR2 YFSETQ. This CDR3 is CASTLDGSYEQYF. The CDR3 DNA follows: TGCGCCAGCACTCTGGACGGGTCCTACGAGCAGTACTTC.

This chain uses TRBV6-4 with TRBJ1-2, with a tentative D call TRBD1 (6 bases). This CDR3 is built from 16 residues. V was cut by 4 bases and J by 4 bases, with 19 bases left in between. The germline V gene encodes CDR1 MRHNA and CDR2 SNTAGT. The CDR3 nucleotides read TGTGCCAGCAGTGCCGATGGGACATCATCCTCCTATGGCTACACCTTC. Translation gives CASSADGTSSSYGYTF.

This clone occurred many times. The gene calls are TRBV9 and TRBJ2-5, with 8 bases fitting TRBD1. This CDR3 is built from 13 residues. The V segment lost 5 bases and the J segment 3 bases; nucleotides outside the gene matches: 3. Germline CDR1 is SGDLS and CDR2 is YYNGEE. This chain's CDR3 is CASSEQGEETQYF. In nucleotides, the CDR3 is TGTGCCAGCAGTGAACAGGGGGAAGAGACCCAGTACTTC.

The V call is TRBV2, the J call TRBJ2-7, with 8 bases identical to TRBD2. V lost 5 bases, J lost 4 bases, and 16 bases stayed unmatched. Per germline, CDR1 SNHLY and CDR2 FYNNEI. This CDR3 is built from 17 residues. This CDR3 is CASSPGGGGRGRYEQYF. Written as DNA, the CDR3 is TGTGCCAGCAGTCCGGGGGGGGGAGGACGGGGGAGGTACGAGCAGTACTTC.

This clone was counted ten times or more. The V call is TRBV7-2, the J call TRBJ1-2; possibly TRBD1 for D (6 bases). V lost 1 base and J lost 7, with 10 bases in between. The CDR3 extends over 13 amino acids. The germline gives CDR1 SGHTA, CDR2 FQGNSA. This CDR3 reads CASSLGGAGGYTF. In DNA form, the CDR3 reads TGTGCCAGCAGCTTAGGGGGGGCCGGTGGCTACACCTTC.

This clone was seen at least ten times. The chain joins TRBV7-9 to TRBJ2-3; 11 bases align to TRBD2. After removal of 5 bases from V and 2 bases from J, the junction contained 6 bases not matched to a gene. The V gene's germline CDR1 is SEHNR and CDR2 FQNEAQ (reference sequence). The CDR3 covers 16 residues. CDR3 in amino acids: CASSLGTSGATDTQYF. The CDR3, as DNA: TGTGCCAGCAGCCTAGGGACTAGCGGAGCCACAGATACGCAGTATTTT.

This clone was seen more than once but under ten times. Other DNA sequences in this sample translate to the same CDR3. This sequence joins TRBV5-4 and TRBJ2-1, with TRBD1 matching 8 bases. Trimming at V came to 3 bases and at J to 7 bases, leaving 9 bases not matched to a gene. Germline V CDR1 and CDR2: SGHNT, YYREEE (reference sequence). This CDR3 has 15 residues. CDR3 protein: CASSYGTGRVNEQFF. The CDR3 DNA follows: TGTGCCAGCAGCTATGGGACAGGACGGGTGAATGAGCAGTTCTTC.

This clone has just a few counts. CDR3 bases: TGTGCCAGCAGTTCCGACAGGTACAATTCACCCCTCCACTTT. Protein product: CASSSDRYNSPLHF. The chain couples TRBV6-1 to TRBJ1-6; possible D gene TRBD1, 6 bases. Between the trimmed V and J ends, which lost 5 bases and 7 bases, there was a span of 12 bases. The CDR3 contains 14 residues. Per germline, CDR1 MNHNS and CDR2 SASEGT.

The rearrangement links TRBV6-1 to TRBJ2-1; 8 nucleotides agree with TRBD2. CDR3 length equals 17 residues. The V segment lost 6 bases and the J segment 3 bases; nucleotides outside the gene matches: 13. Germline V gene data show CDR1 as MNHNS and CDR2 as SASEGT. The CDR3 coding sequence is TGTGCCAGCAGCTCGACGGGGGGGAGGCCGCACTACAATGAGCAGTTCTTC. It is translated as CASSSTGGRPHYNEQFF.

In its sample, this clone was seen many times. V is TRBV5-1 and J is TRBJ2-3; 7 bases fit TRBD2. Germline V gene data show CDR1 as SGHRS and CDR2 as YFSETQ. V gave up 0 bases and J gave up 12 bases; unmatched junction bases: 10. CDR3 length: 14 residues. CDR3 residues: CASSLELADVLQYF. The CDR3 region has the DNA TGCGCCAGCAGCTTGGAGCTAGCGGACGTCCTACAGTATTTT.

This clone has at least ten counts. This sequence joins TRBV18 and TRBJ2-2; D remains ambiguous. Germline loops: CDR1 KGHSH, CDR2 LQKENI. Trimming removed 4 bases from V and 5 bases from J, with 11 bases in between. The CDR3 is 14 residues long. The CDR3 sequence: CASSRIQGTGELFF. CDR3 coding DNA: TGTGCCAGCTCACGCATTCAAGGGACCGGGGAGCTGTTTTTT.

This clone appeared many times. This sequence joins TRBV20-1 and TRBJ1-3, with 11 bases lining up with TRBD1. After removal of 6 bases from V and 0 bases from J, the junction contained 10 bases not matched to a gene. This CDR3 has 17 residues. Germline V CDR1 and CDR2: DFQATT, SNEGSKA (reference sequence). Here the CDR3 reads CSAPDRGRGSSGNTIYF. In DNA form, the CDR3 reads TGCAGTGCCCCGGACAGGGGGCGCGGGAGCTCTGGAAACACCATATATTTT.

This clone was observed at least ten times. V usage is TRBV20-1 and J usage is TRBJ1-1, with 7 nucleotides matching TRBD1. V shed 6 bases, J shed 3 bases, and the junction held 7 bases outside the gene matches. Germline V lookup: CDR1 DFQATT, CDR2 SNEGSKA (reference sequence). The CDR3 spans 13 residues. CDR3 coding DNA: TGCAGTGCCCCCAGGGGGTGGGACACTGAAGCTTTCTTT. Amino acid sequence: CSAPRGWDTEAFF.

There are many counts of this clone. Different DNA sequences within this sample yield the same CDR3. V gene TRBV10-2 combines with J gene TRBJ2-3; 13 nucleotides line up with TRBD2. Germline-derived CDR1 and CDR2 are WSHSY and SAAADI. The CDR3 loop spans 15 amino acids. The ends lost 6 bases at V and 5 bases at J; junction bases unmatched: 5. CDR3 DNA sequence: TGCGCCAGCAGACTAGCGGGAGGGCCGGTAGATACGCAGTATTTT. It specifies CASRLAGGPVDTQYF.

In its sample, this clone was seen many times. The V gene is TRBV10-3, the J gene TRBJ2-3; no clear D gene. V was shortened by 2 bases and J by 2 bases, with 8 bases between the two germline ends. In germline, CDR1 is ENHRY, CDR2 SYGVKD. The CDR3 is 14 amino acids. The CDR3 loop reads CAISETLITDTQYF. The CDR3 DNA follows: TGTGCCATCAGTGAGACACTGATCACAGATACGCAGTATTTT.

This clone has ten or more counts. CDR3 sequence reads: CASSPGLDEKLFF. The CDR3 nucleotides read TGTGCCAGCTCACCAGGTCTTGATGAAAAACTGTTTTTT. V and J are TRBV18 and TRBJ1-4; D ambiguous. The germline CDR1 and CDR2 sequences are KGHSH and LQKENI. V lost 2 bases to trimming and J lost 6 bases, with 7 bases between them. The CDR3 is 13 residues long.

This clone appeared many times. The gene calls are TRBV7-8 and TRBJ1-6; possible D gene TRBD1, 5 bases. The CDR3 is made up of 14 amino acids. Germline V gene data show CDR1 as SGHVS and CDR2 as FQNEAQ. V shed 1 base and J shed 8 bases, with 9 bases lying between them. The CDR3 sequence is CASSLESGYSPLHF. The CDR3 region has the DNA TGTGCCAGCAGCTTAGAGTCAGGGTATTCACCCCTCCACTTT. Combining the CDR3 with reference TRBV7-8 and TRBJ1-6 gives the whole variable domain GAGVSQSPRYKVAKRGQDVALRCDPISGHVSLFWYQQALGQGPEFLTYFQNEAQLDKSGLPSDRFFAERPEGSVSTLKIQRTQQEDSAVYLCASSLESGYSPLHFGNGTRLTVT.

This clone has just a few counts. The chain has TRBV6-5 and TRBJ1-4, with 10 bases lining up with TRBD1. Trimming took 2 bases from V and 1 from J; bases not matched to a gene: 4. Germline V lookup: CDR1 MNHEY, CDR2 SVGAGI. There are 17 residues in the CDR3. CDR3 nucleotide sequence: TGTGCCAGCAGTTACCTCGGGACAGGGGTAACTAATGAAAAACTGTTTTTT. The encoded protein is CASSYLGTGVTNEKLFF.

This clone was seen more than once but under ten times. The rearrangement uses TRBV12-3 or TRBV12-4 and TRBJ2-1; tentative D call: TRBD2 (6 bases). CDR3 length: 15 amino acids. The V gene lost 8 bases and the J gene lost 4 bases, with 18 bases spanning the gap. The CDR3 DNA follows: TGTGCCAGCGGCTTGGAGCAGGGACTGTACAATGAGCAGTTCTTC. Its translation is CASGLEQGLYNEQFF.